This TCR beta chain was observed in a study of patients and donors after allogeneic stem cell transplantation. This CDR3 is 16 amino acids long. Trimming took 4 bases from V and 3 from J, leaving 16 bases between them. Via MiXCR, TCRdb re-called the RT-PCR reads, giving one row per CDR3 protein. This sample has about a million distinct CDR3 sequences; more than 15% occur once, and the top ten carry roughly 6.4%. Sequenced sample: blood, either unsorted or a sorted T cell fraction (not recorded which). The V gene is TRBV12-3 or TRBV12-4, the J gene TRBJ2-4; no reliable D call. This receptor was taken from a human donor who was either an allogeneic HSCT recipient or a stem cell or donor lymphocyte infusion donor (not recorded which). It is not recorded whose cells these are; they may come from a transplant donor. The CDR3 protein is CASSSPASRRKNIQYF. The CDR3, as DNA: TGTGCCAGCAGTTCCCCCGCGAGTAGACGCAAAAACATTCAGTACTTC.